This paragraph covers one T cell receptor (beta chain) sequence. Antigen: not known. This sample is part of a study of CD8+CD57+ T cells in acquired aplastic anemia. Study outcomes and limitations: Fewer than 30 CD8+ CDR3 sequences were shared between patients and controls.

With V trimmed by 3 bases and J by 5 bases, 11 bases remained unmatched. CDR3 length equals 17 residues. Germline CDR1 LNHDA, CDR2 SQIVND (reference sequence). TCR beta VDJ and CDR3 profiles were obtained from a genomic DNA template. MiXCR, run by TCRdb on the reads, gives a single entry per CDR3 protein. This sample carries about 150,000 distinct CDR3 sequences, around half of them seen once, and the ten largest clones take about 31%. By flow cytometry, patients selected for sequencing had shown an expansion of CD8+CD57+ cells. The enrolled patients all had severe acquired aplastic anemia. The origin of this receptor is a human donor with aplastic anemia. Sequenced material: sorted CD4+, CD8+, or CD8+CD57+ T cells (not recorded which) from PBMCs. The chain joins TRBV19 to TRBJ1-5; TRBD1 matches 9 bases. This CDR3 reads CASSITGQGWVDQPQHF. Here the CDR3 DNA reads TGTGCCAGTAGTATTACGGGACAGGGATGGGTCGATCAGCCCCAGCATTTT.